A selection of T cell receptor beta chains follows, all from one sample in a study of blood T cell repertoires in COVID-19. Sequencing was performed with immunoSEQ multiplex PCR; in TCRdb, only in-frame clones are kept and a portion is missing. The sample consists of about 120,000 clones, approximately 92% of them appearing once. The sequencing input was peripheral blood. The receptors were gathered from a man in his 70s with active or convalescent COVID-19. The CDR3 runs from the conserved cysteine through the conserved F or W. Fields, in order: CDR3 DNA, CDR3 protein, CDR3 length, D gene, J gene, V gene, clone size. A D gene is named only where the DNA matches it firmly. The size of a clone is reported for some rows only, either as once, few or many, or as a class for expanded clones.

DNA: TGTGCCAGCAGCCCTCTGGGGACAGAGAACACCGGGGAGCTGTTTTTT
CDR3: CASSPLGTENTGELFF
length: 16
D: TRBD1
J: TRBJ2-2
V: TRBV6-4
size: few

DNA: TGTGCCAGCAGCGTGCCCGGGGGGGCAGGGGGATACGAGCAGTACTTC
CDR3: CASSVPGGAGGYEQYF
length: 16
D: NA
J: TRBJ2-7
V: TRBV5-8
size: NA

DNA: TGTGCCAGCAGCTTCTCAGGGTATCAAGAGACCCAGTACTTC
CDR3: CASSFSGYQETQYF
length: 14
D: NA
J: TRBJ2-5
V: TRBV7-6
size: NA

DNA: TGTGCCAGCAGTTTATCGACAACCACTAGCGTGAATGGGGAGCAGTACTTC
CDR3: CASSLSTTTSVNGEQYF
length: 17
D: TRBD2
J: TRBJ2-7
V: TRBV27
size: once

DNA: TGTGCCAGCAGTTACTCGCAGGGTACCTACGAGCAGTACTTC
CDR3: CASSYSQGTYEQYF
length: 14
D: NA
J: TRBJ2-7
V: TRBV6-5
size: NA

DNA: TGCGCCCTTAGGGGGACCCAGTACTTC
CDR3: CALRGTQYF
length: 9
D: NA
J: TRBJ2-5
V: TRBV5-1
size: once

DNA: TGTGCCAGCAGTTTAACCCCCCAGGCTAACACTGAAGCTTTCTTT
CDR3: CASSLTPQANTEAFF
length: 15
D: NA
J: TRBJ1-1
V: TRBV27
size: NA

DNA: TGTGCCAGCTCACCACCTGCTAGCGCCTCCTACGAGCAGTACTTC
CDR3: CASSPPASASYEQYF
length: 15
D: NA
J: TRBJ2-7
V: TRBV18
size: NA

DNA: TGTGCCACCCAGGGCGGATTAAACAATCAGCCCCAGCATTTT
CDR3: CATQGGLNNQPQHF
length: 14
D: NA
J: TRBJ1-5
V: TRBV10-3
size: NA

DNA: TGTGCCAGCAGCCCGGGACAGGGGGCGGGTGAGCAGTTCTTC
CDR3: CASSPGQGAGEQFF
length: 14
D: TRBD1
J: TRBJ2-1
V: TRBV11-2
size: few

DNA: TGTGCCAGCAGGACTAGCGGGATTATGTACATTCAGTACTTC
CDR3: CASRTSGIMYIQYF
length: 14
D: TRBD2
J: TRBJ2-4
V: TRBV27
size: NA

DNA: TGTGCCAGCCTTAACGGGGGGCCTGGAAACACCATATATTTT
CDR3: CASLNGGPGNTIYF
length: 14
D: NA
J: TRBJ1-3
V: TRBV28
size: NA

DNA: TGTGCCAGCAGCTCTTCCGGGACAGGGCCCAATCAGCCCCAGCATTTT
CDR3: CASSSSGTGPNQPQHF
length: 16
D: TRBD1
J: TRBJ1-5
V: TRBV7-9
size: NA

DNA: TGTGCCAGCCGCCCAACGGGAGTTCACCAAGAGACCCAGTACTTC
CDR3: CASRPTGVHQETQYF
length: 15
D: NA
J: TRBJ2-5
V: TRBV5-8
size: NA

DNA: TGCGCCAGCAGCTTGGACCTCTCGGTTAACTTATCACCCCTCCACTTT
CDR3: CASSLDLSVNLSPLHF
length: 16
D: NA
J: TRBJ1-6
V: TRBV5-1
size: NA

DNA: TGCGCCAGCAGCCCGGGACTAGCGGGGGCCTACGAGCAGTACTTC
CDR3: CASSPGLAGAYEQYF
length: 15
D: TRBD2
J: TRBJ2-7
V: TRBV4-1
size: NA

DNA: TGTGCCAGCAGCCAAACACCAGCGGAGGGCACAGATACGCAGTATTTT
CDR3: CASSQTPAEGTDTQYF
length: 16
D: NA
J: TRBJ2-3
V: TRBV4-2
size: NA

DNA: TGTGCCAGCAGCTTTTCGGACAGGAACACTGAAGCTTTCTTT
CDR3: CASSFSDRNTEAFF
length: 14
D: NA
J: TRBJ1-1
V: TRBV5-6
size: NA

DNA: TGTGCCAGCAGCGTAGAACAGCCCTCCTACAATGAGCAGTTCTTC
CDR3: CASSVEQPSYNEQFF
length: 15
D: NA
J: TRBJ2-1
V: TRBV9
size: NA

DNA: TGTGCCAGCAGTGACTCCGGGACTAGCGATATCGGGGAGCTGTTTTTT
CDR3: CASSDSGTSDIGELFF
length: 16
D: TRBD2
J: TRBJ2-2
V: TRBV6-4
size: medium-sized

DNA: TGTGCCAGTCGAGGCGGCTTGACCTACGAGCAGTACTTC
CDR3: CASRGGLTYEQYF
length: 13
D: NA
J: TRBJ2-7
V: TRBV28
size: once

DNA: TGTGCCAGCAGCTTATCGTCCGGGGTCCTCTATGGCTACACCTTC
CDR3: CASSLSSGVLYGYTF
length: 15
D: NA
J: TRBJ1-2
V: TRBV7-6
size: once

DNA: TGCGCCAGCAGCCAAGTCTCCTATGGCTACACCTTC
CDR3: CASSQVSYGYTF
length: 12
D: NA
J: TRBJ1-2
V: TRBV4-1
size: NA

DNA: TGTGCCAGCAGTTACTCGAGAGAAGAGGGTCAGCCCCAGCATTTT
CDR3: CASSYSREEGQPQHF
length: 15
D: NA
J: TRBJ1-5
V: TRBV6-5
size: NA

DNA: TGTGCCAGCAGCTTAGGGGTGGGACTAGGGTTCTACGAGCAGTACTTC
CDR3: CASSLGVGLGFYEQYF
length: 16
D: TRBD2
J: TRBJ2-7
V: TRBV7-9
size: NA

DNA: TGTGCCAGCAGTTACCCCCCCGACGAGCAGTACTTC
CDR3: CASSYPPDEQYF
length: 12
D: NA
J: TRBJ2-7
V: TRBV6-2/TRBV6-3
size: NA

DNA: TGTGCCAGTAGTATTAGAGGGGGCGGTAGTCAGCCCCAGCATTTT
CDR3: CASSIRGGGSQPQHF
length: 15
D: TRBD1
J: TRBJ1-5
V: TRBV19
size: NA

DNA: TGTGCCAGCAGTTTAAGCGGGGTCGAGCAGTACTTC
CDR3: CASSLSGVEQYF
length: 12
D: TRBD2
J: TRBJ2-7
V: TRBV28
size: NA

DNA: TGTGCCAGCAGCCGAACATCTAACTATGGCTACACCTTC
CDR3: CASSRTSNYGYTF
length: 13
D: NA
J: TRBJ1-2
V: TRBV7-9
size: NA

DNA: TGCGCCAGCAGCACAAAAATTGGGACTAGCGGATACAATGAGCAGTTCTTC
CDR3: CASSTKIGTSGYNEQFF
length: 17
D: TRBD2
J: TRBJ2-1
V: TRBV5-1
size: NA

DNA: TGCGCCAGCAGCCTAGACAGGGGGAGGGCTAATGAAAAACTGTTTTTT
CDR3: CASSLDRGRANEKLFF
length: 16
D: TRBD1
J: TRBJ1-4
V: TRBV5-1
size: NA

DNA: TGCGCCAGCAGCCTAGGGGGCAGGGGGCGTACTGGGGCCAACGTCCTGACTTTC
CDR3: CASSLGGRGRTGANVLTF
length: 18
D: TRBD1
J: TRBJ2-6
V: TRBV4-1
size: few

DNA: TGTGCCAGCAGCCCGCGGGACGGCGCTACTGGAAACACCATATATTTT
CDR3: CASSPRDGATGNTIYF
length: 16
D: NA
J: TRBJ1-3
V: TRBV9
size: NA

DNA: TGTGCCAGCAGTGAACCCCGGGGTACGGCTAGCAGATACTACAATGAGCAGTTCTTC
CDR3: CASSEPRGTASRYYNEQFF
length: 19
D: NA
J: TRBJ2-1
V: TRBV2
size: few

DNA: TGTATGCGGAACCAGGGGACTGAAGCTTTCTTT
CDR3: CMRNQGTEAFF
length: 11
D: NA
J: TRBJ1-1
V: TRBV30
size: once

DNA: TGTGCCAGCAGCCCCCGGGGGACCGGGGAGCTGTTTTTT
CDR3: CASSPRGTGELFF
length: 13
D: NA
J: TRBJ2-2
V: TRBV11-2
size: NA

DNA: TGCGCCAGCAGCTCGCCTAGCGGAGGACGGGAGACCCAGTACTTC
CDR3: CASSSPSGGRETQYF
length: 15
D: TRBD2
J: TRBJ2-5
V: TRBV5-1
size: NA

DNA: TGTGCCAGCAGTCCAGGGAGGGAACATGGCTACACCTTC
CDR3: CASSPGREHGYTF
length: 13
D: NA
J: TRBJ1-2
V: TRBV28
size: NA

DNA: TGTGCCAGCAGTTACCTGGTGGCGAACACTGAAGCTTTCTTT
CDR3: CASSYLVANTEAFF
length: 14
D: NA
J: TRBJ1-1
V: TRBV6-2/TRBV6-3
size: NA

DNA: TGTGCCAGCAGCGAGAGCGGGAGGGCAACAGATACGCAGTATTTT
CDR3: CASSESGRATDTQYF
length: 15
D: TRBD2
J: TRBJ2-3
V: TRBV5-4
size: NA

DNA: TGCGCCAGCAGTGAACAGGGGACCCATGGCTACACCTTC
CDR3: CASSEQGTHGYTF
length: 13
D: TRBD1
J: TRBJ1-2
V: TRBV10-2
size: NA

DNA: TGTGCCAGCAGCTTAGATCCAGGTCTTATCACTGAAGCTTTCTTT
CDR3: CASSLDPGLITEAFF
length: 15
D: NA
J: TRBJ1-1
V: TRBV7-2
size: NA

DNA: TGTGCCAGCTCGGAGGGTCCCAACACTGAAGCTTTCTTT
CDR3: CASSEGPNTEAFF
length: 13
D: NA
J: TRBJ1-1
V: TRBV7-3
size: NA

DNA: TGCGCCAGCAGCCAAGGGGCCTCGACAGGGGGCCCCACAGATACGCAGTATTTT
CDR3: CASSQGASTGGPTDTQYF
length: 18
D: TRBD1
J: TRBJ2-3
V: TRBV4-1
size: NA

DNA: TGTGCCAGCAGCTTAGACCGGGTAGGTGAGCAGTACTTC
CDR3: CASSLDRVGEQYF
length: 13
D: NA
J: TRBJ2-7
V: TRBV7-9
size: once

DNA: TGTACCCAGGGGGCTCTCAAGTACTTC
CDR3: CTQGALKYF
length: 9
D: NA
J: TRBJ2-7
V: TRBV21-1
size: NA

DNA: TGTGCCAGCAGCTTGGACTTCAATGAGCAGTTCTTC
CDR3: CASSLDFNEQFF
length: 12
D: NA
J: TRBJ2-1
V: TRBV5-6
size: NA

DNA: TGTGCCATCCCTCCGGACAGCCAGGGGAGCTCCTACGAGCAGTACTTC
CDR3: CAIPPDSQGSSYEQYF
length: 16
D: NA
J: TRBJ2-7
V: TRBV21-1
size: NA

DNA: TGTGCCAGTAGTATTCGGCTAGCGGGAAACAATGAGCAGTTCTTC
CDR3: CASSIRLAGNNEQFF
length: 15
D: TRBD2
J: TRBJ2-1
V: TRBV19
size: NA

DNA: TGTGCCACCTTTCGACAGGGGCGGGAAAAACTGTTTTTT
CDR3: CATFRQGREKLFF
length: 13
D: TRBD1
J: TRBJ1-4
V: TRBV6-5
size: NA

DNA: TGTGCCAGCAGCCCCCCCCGAGGGGGGGCTGAAGCTTTCTTT
CDR3: CASSPPRGGAEAFF
length: 14
D: NA
J: TRBJ1-1
V: TRBV3-1/TRBV3-2
size: NA

DNA: TGTGCCAGCACCCACCTGGGGCGGGGGGGGGCAGATACGCAGTATTTT
CDR3: CASTHLGRGGADTQYF
length: 16
D: TRBD2
J: TRBJ2-3
V: TRBV5-6
size: NA

DNA: TGTGCCAGTAGTATCCCGGGACAGGGCACTAACTATGGCTACACCTTC
CDR3: CASSIPGQGTNYGYTF
length: 16
D: TRBD1
J: TRBJ1-2
V: TRBV19
size: NA

DNA: TGTGCCACCAGTGATGTAGGACAGGGGTCTGGCGAGCAGTACTTC
CDR3: CATSDVGQGSGEQYF
length: 15
D: TRBD1
J: TRBJ2-7
V: TRBV24-1
size: NA

DNA: TGTGCCAGCAACCAGGGGCAGAAATATGGCTACACCTTC
CDR3: CASNQGQKYGYTF
length: 13
D: NA
J: TRBJ1-2
V: TRBV11-2
size: NA

DNA: TGTGCCACCTTGGAGGGGATCGCGAGGAGGAAACTGTTTTTT
CDR3: CATLEGIARRKLFF
length: 14
D: NA
J: TRBJ1-4
V: TRBV6-5
size: NA

DNA: TGTGCCAGCAGCTTACTGACAGGGAACACTGAAGCTTTCTTT
CDR3: CASSLLTGNTEAFF
length: 14
D: NA
J: TRBJ1-1
V: TRBV11-2
size: NA

DNA: TGTGCCAGCAGCTTAGGGTCCACAAATGAGCAGTTCTTC
CDR3: CASSLGSTNEQFF
length: 13
D: NA
J: TRBJ2-1
V: TRBV7-9
size: NA

DNA: TGTGCCACCAGCAGAGCCAGGGGCGGTGAAAAACTGTTTTTT
CDR3: CATSRARGGEKLFF
length: 14
D: NA
J: TRBJ1-4
V: TRBV15
size: NA

DNA: TGTGCCACCTCGGGACAGACGAAAAACATTCAGTACTTC
CDR3: CATSGQTKNIQYF
length: 13
D: TRBD1
J: TRBJ2-4
V: TRBV19
size: NA